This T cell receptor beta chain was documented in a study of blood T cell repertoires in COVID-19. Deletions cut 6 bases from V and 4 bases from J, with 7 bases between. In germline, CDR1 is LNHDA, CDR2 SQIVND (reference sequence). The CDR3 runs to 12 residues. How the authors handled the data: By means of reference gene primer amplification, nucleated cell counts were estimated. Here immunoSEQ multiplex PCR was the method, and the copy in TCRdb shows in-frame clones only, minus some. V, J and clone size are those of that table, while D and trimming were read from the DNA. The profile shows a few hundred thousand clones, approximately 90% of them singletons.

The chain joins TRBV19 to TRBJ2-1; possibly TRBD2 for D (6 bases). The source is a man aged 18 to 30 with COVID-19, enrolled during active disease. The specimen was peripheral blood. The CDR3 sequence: CASRSGYNEQFF. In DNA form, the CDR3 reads TGTGCCAGTAGGAGCGGGTACAATGAGCAGTTCTTC. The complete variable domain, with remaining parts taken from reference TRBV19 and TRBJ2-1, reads DGGITQSPKYLFRKEGQNVTLSCEQNLNHDAMYWYRQDPGQGLRLIYYSQIVNDFQKGDIAEGYSVSREKKESFPLTVTSAQKNPTAFYLCASRSGYNEQFFGPGTRLTVL.